This TCR beta chain was sequenced for a study of T-cell memory formation after mild COVID-19. Findings and limits, study-wide: Certain responding clones were present in pre-infection memory, suggesting participation of cross-reactive memory.

With 1 base removed from V and 2 bases from J, the gap between germline ends came to 8 bases. The CDR3 sequence is 14 residues long. Amplification by 5'RACE using constant-segment primers produced TCR alpha and TCR beta cDNA libraries that carried sample barcodes and UMIs. A single record per CDR3 protein comes from TCRdb applying MiXCR to the 5' RACE reads. Of 100,000 to 130,000 distinct CDR3 sequences listed, approximately 15% are singletons. This clonotype was seen many times. What it recognizes is unknown. What was sequenced was PBMCs or a T cell subset sorted from them (not recorded which). The rearrangement links TRBV12-3 or TRBV12-4 to TRBJ1-2, with D hard to call. The TCR sequence derives from a young man who had mild COVID-19 (a few samples of this study predate the infection). Cell type and time point are not known. CDR3 protein: CASSLGARNYGYTF. The DNA of the CDR3 is TGTGCCAGCAGTTTAGGTGCCAGGAACTATGGCTACACCTTC.